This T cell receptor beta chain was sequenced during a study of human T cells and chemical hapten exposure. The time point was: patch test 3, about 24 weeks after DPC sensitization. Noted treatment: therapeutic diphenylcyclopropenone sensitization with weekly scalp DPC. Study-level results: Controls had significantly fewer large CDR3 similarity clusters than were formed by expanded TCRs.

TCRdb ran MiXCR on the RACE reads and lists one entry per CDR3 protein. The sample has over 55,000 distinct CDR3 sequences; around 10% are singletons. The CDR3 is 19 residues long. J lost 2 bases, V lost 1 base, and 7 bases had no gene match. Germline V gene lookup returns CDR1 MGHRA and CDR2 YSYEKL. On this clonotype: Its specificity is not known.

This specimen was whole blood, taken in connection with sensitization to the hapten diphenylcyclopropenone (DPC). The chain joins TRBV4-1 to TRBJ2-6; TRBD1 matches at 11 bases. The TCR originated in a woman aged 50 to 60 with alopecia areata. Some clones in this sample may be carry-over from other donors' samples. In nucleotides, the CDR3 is TGCGCCAGCAGCCAAGCGGACAGGGGGCATATAGCTGGGGCCAACGTCCTGACTTTC. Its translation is CASSQADRGHIAGANVLTF.